Given below is one T cell receptor (beta chain) in context. The CDR3 has 13 residues. Germline CDR1 and CDR2: KGHSH and LQKENI. V was pared by 4 bases and J by 3 bases, with 9 bases between. The sample is drawn from a study of blood T cell repertoires in COVID-19. TCRdb keeps only in-frame clones here, not all; method: immunoSEQ multiplex PCR. The sample has a few hundred thousand clones; 75% to 90% are singletons. This TCR derives from a man aged 18-30 years who had recovered from COVID-19. The rearrangement joins TRBV18 to TRBJ1-1, with D possibly being TRBD1 (6 bases). The specimen sequenced was PBMCs or T cells enriched from blood (not recorded which). This CDR3 reads CASSLNRDTEAFF. CDR3 coding DNA: TGTGCCAGCTCACTCAACAGGGACACTGAAGCTTTCTTT.